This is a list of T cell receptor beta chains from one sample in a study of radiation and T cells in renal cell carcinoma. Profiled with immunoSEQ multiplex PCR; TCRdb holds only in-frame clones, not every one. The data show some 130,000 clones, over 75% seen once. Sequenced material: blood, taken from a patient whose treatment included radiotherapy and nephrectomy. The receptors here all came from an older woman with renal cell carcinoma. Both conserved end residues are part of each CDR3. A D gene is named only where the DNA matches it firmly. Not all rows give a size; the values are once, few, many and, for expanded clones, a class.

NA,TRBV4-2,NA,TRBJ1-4,TGTGCCAGCAGCCAAGATGCGGAAAAACTGTTTTTT,CASSQDAEKLFF
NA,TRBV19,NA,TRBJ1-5,TGTGCCAGTAGTATTCGGGTTAGTTCCGGCAATCAGCCCCAGCATTTT,CASSIRVSSGNQPQHF
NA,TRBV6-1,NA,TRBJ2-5,TGTGCCAGCAGTGACACCAGGGCGTATGAGACCCAGTACTTC,CASSDTRAYETQYF
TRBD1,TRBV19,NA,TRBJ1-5,TGTGCCCTTGGGGACAGGGGCAATCAGCCCCAGCATTTT,CALGDRGNQPQHF
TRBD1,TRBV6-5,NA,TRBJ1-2,TGTGCCAGCAGCACGACAGGGTTCTATGGCTACACCTTC,CASSTTGFYGYTF
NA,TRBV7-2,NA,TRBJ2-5,TGTGCCAGCAGCTTTTTCTCCGGGACCTCGGAGACCCAGTACTTC,CASSFFSGTSETQYF
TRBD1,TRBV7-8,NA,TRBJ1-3,TGTGCCAGCAGCTTGAACCCGGGACAGGCTTATGGCACCATATATTTT,CASSLNPGQAYGTIYF
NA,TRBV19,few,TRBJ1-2,TGTGCCAGTAGTATGGGGGCTCGAGGCTACACCTTC,CASSMGARGYTF
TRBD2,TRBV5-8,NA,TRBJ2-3,TGTGCCAGCAGCCGGGAGGGCAGGTATAGCACAGATACGCAGTATTTT,CASSREGRYSTDTQYF
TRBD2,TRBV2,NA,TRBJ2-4,TGTGCCAGCAAACCGCTATTTTCCGGGACTAGCGGGGGCCCCGCCAAAAACATTCAGTACTTC,CASKPLFSGTSGGPAKNIQYF
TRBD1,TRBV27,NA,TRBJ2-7,TGTGCCAGCAAAAGACAGGGCCACGAGCAGTACTTC,CASKRQGHEQYF
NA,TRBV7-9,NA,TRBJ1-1,TGTGCCAGCAGCCCCCCGCCGGCGAACACTGAAGCTTTCTTT,CASSPPPANTEAFF
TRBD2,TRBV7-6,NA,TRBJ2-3,TGTGCCAGCAGCTTAAGGCGGGAGACGCAGTATTTT,CASSLRRETQYF
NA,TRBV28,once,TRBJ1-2,TGTGCCAGCAGACTCGGCGGAGCGCGGGGTGGCTACACCTTC,CASRLGGARGGYTF
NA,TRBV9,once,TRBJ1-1,TGTGCCAGCAGCGCCCACCAGGGGTATGACACTGAAGCTTTCTTT,CASSAHQGYDTEAFF
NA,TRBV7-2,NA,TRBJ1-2,TGTGCCAGCAGCTCCTCCGCGGGGTATGGCTACACCTTC,CASSSSAGYGYTF
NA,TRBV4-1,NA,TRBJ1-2,TGCGCCAGCAGCCAAGATCATCACTATGGCTACACCTTC,CASSQDHHYGYTF
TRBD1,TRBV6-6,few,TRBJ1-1,TGTGCCAGCACCAACAGGGGGAACACTGAAGCTTTCTTT,CASTNRGNTEAFF
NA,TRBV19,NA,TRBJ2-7,TGTGCCAGTAGAGGGTTTTCGGACGAGCAGTACTTC,CASRGFSDEQYF
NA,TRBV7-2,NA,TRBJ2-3,TGTGCCAGCAGCTCTCCCGTGGGTACGCAGTATTTT,CASSSPVGTQYF
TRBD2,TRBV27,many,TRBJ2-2,TGTGCCAGCAGTTTGACTAGCGGGGGCGGGGAGCTGTTTTTT,CASSLTSGGGELFF
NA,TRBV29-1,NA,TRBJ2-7,TGCAGCGTGAGGGACATATTTTCCTACGAGCAGTACTTC,CSVRDIFSYEQYF
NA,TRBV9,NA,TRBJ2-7,TGTGCCAGCAGCCCTCTCGGGCCAGGGACCTACGAGCAGTACTTC,CASSPLGPGTYEQYF